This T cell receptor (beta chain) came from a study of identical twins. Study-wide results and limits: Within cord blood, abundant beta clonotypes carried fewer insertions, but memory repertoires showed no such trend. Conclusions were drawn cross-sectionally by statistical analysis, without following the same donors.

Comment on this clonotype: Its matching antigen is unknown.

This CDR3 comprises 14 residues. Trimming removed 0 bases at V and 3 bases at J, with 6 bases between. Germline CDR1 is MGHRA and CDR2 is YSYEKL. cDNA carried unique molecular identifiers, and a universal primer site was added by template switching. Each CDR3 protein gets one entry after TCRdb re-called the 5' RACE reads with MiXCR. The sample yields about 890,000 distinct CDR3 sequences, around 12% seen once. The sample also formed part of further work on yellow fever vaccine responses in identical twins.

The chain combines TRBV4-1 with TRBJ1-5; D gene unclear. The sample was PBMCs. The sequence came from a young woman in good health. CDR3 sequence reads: CASSQDRDNQPQHF. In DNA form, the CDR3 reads TGCGCCAGCAGCCAAGATCGAGACAATCAGCCCCAGCATTTT.